This TCR beta chain was identified during a study of T-cell reconstitution after alpha-beta-depleted transplantation in children. Study results and caveats: Among T cells one year after transplant, newly produced cells accounted for most counts and diversity. At around two months after transplant, the alpha-beta T cells were reportedly derived from several hundred expanded clones that came from non-depleted graft cells. From surviving recipient T cells and thymic progenitors came the high day-60 TCRbeta diversity observed in some patients.

The TCRbeta library incorporated unique molecular identifiers. TCRdb fed the PCR reads into MiXCR, producing one record per CDR3 protein. The sample yields approximately 290,000 distinct CDR3 sequences, around a tenth seen once. This clonotype appeared many times. Its antigen remains unknown. The starting material was peripheral blood, obtained 180 days after TCRalphabeta/CD19-depleted stem cell transplant. The source of this sequence is a male patient between 2 and 10 years old who had a stem cell transplant for chronic granulomatous disease, so the T cells may come from the graft donor.

The chain's CDR3 is CATSRLLAGGGNEQFF. In DNA form, the CDR3 reads TGTGCCACCAGCAGGCTACTAGCGGGGGGCGGTAATGAGCAGTTCTTC. The rearrangement links TRBV15 to TRBJ2-1; 12 nucleotides agree with TRBD2. Germline V gives CDR1 LNHNV, CDR2 YYDKDF (reference sequence). V was clipped by 3 bases and J by 7 bases; unmatched bases: 7. This CDR3 comprises 16 residues.